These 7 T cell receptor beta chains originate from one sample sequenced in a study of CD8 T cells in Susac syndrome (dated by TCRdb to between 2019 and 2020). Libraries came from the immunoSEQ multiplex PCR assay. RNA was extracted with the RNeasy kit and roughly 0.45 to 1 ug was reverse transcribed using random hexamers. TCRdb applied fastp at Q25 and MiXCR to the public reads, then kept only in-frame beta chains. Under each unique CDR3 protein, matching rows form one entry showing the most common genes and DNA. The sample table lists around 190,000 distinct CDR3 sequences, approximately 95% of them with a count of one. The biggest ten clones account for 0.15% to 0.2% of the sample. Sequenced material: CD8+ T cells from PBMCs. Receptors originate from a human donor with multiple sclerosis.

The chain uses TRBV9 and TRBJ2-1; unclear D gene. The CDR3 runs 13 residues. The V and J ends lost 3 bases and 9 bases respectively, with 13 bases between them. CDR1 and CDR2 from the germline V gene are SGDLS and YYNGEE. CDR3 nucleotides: TGTGCCAGCAGCGCACCTAACCGGGTTGAGCAGTTCTTC. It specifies CASSAPNRVEQFF.

The CDR3 DNA reads TGCAGTGCTAGGAGGGCCGGGGTCGAGCAGTACTTC. It yields the protein CSARRAGVEQYF. The chain has TRBV20-1 and TRBJ2-7; weak D call: TRBD2 (5 bases). V gave up 3 bases and J gave up 6 bases, with 12 bases separating them. This CDR3 has 12 amino acids. The germline gives CDR1 DFQATT, CDR2 SNEGSKA (reference sequence).

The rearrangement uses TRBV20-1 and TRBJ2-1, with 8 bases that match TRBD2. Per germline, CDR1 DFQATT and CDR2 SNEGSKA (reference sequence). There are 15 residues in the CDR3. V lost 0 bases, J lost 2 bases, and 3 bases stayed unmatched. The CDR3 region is CSARDIAGPYNEQFF. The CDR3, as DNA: TGCAGTGCTAGAGATATAGCGGGGCCCTACAATGAGCAGTTCTTC.

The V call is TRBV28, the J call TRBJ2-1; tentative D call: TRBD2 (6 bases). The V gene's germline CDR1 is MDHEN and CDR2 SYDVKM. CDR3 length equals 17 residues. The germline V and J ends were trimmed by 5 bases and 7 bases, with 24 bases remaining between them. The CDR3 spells CASSRPGDSRSVNEQFF. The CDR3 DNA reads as TGTGCCAGCAGTCGCCCCGGGGACTCCAGGTCGGTGAATGAGCAGTTCTTC.

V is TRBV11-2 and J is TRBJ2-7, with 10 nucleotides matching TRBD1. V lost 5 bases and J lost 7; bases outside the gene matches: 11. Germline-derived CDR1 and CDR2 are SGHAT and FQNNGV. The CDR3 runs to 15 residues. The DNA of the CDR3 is TGTGCCAGCAGCGACCGCCCTGGGACAGGGGTAGAGCAGTACTTC. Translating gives CASSDRPGTGVEQYF. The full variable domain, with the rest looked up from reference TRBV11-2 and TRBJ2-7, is EAGVAQSPRYKIIEKRQSVAFWCNPISGHATLYWYQQILGQGPKLLIQFQNNGVVDDSQLPKDRFSAERLKGVDSTLKIQPAKLEDSAVYLCASSDRPGTGVEQYFGPGTRLTVT.

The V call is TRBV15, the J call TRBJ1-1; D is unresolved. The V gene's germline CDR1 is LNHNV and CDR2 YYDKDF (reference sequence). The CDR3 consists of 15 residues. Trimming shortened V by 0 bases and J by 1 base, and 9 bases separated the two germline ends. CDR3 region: CATSRDISRNTEAFF. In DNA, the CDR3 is TGTGCCACCAGCAGAGATATTTCAAGGAACACTGAAGCTTTCTTT.

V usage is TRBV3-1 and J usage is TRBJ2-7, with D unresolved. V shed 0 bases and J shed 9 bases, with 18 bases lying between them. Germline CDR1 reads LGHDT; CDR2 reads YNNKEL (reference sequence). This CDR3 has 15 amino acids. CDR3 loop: CASSQDLGPRWGQYF. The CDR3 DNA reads TGTGCCAGCAGCCAAGATCTCGGGCCACGATGGGGGCAGTACTTC.